A selection of T cell receptor beta chains follows, all from one sample in a study of Graves' ophthalmopathy and Graves' hyperthyroidism. TCRdb recomputed calls from the multiplex PCR reads with MiXCR, one row per CDR3 protein. The table includes about 740,000 distinct CDR3 sequences, around 40% detected once. Sequences were obtained from peripheral blood. The origin of the receptors is an adult man with Graves' ophthalmopathy. The CDR3 runs from the conserved cysteine through the conserved F or W. A D gene is named only where the DNA matches it firmly. Rows give clone size only sometimes, using once, few, many, or a class for an expanded clone.

v_gene: TRBV24-1
j_gene: TRBJ1-1
abundance: few
d_gene: -
CDR3aa: CATSDPGTNTEAFF
CDR3nt: TGTGCCACCAGTGATCCCGGGACGAACACTGAAGCTTTCTTT

v_gene: TRBV12-3/TRBV12-4
j_gene: TRBJ2-5
abundance: many
d_gene: TRBD1
CDR3aa: CASSLQGKETQYF
CDR3nt: TGTGCCAGCAGCTTACAGGGGAAGGAGACCCAGTACTTC

v_gene: TRBV30
j_gene: TRBJ2-7
abundance: -
d_gene: -
CDR3aa: CAWSEGGNSDEQYF
CDR3nt: TGTGCCTGGAGTGAGGGTGGGAATAGCGACGAGCAGTACTTC

v_gene: TRBV2
j_gene: TRBJ1-3
abundance: -
d_gene: -
CDR3aa: CASSAGGDSGNTIYF
CDR3nt: TGTGCCAGCAGTGCCGGGGGGGACTCTGGAAACACCATATATTTT

v_gene: TRBV19
j_gene: TRBJ1-1
abundance: -
d_gene: -
CDR3aa: CASSIGTAARNEAFF
CDR3nt: TGTGCCAGTAGTATCGGCACGGCAGCAAGAAATGAAGCTTTCTTT

v_gene: TRBV7-9
j_gene: TRBJ1-6
abundance: many
d_gene: -
CDR3aa: CASSSGNNSPLHF
CDR3nt: TGTGCCAGCAGCTCTGGAAATAATTCACCCCTCCACTTT

v_gene: TRBV9
j_gene: TRBJ2-7
abundance: -
d_gene: -
CDR3aa: CASSALAGSGAYEQYF
CDR3nt: TGTGCCAGCAGCGCCTTGGCAGGGAGTGGAGCCTACGAGCAGTACTTC

v_gene: TRBV20-1
j_gene: TRBJ1-4
abundance: -
d_gene: -
CDR3aa: CSAMRQTEKLFF
CDR3nt: TGCAGTGCCATGAGACAGACTGAAAAACTGTTTTTT

v_gene: TRBV19
j_gene: TRBJ2-7
abundance: many
d_gene: -
CDR3aa: CASSKGTGHSYEQYF
CDR3nt: TGTGCCAGTAGTAAGGGGACCGGCCACTCCTACGAGCAGTACTTC

v_gene: TRBV5-4
j_gene: TRBJ2-7
abundance: -
d_gene: TRBD1
CDR3aa: CASSRRAGQDDEQYF
CDR3nt: TGTGCCAGCAGCCGCCGGGCGGGACAGGACGACGAGCAGTACTTC

v_gene: TRBV24-1
j_gene: TRBJ2-2
abundance: many
d_gene: -
CDR3aa: CATSDGGMKLFF
CDR3nt: TGTGCCACCAGTGACGGGGGCATGAAGCTGTTTTTT

v_gene: TRBV19
j_gene: TRBJ2-7
abundance: -
d_gene: TRBD2
CDR3aa: CASSPSLVAGTYEQYF
CDR3nt: TGTGCCAGTAGTCCCTCCTTGGTAGCGGGTACCTACGAGCAGTACTTC

v_gene: TRBV24-1
j_gene: TRBJ1-2
abundance: few
d_gene: -
CDR3aa: CATSDLEGARGYTF
CDR3nt: TGTGCCACCAGTGATTTGGAGGGCGCGCGCGGCTACACCTTC

v_gene: TRBV11-2
j_gene: TRBJ2-7
abundance: few
d_gene: TRBD2
CDR3aa: CASSKLSGSSYEQYF
CDR3nt: TGTGCCAGCAGCAAACTAAGCGGGAGCTCCTACGAGCAGTACTTC

v_gene: TRBV24-1
j_gene: TRBJ2-5
abundance: many
d_gene: -
CDR3aa: CATSEGSVKTQYF
CDR3nt: TGTGCCACCAGTGAAGGGTCTGTGAAGACCCAGTACTTC

v_gene: TRBV5-1
j_gene: TRBJ2-5
abundance: many
d_gene: TRBD1
CDR3aa: CASRTPGTGQETQYF
CDR3nt: TGCGCCAGCAGGACGCCCGGGACAGGTCAAGAGACCCAGTACTTC

v_gene: TRBV5-1
j_gene: TRBJ1-4
abundance: -
d_gene: -
CDR3aa: CASSLSPGVLEKLFF
CDR3nt: TGCGCCAGCAGCTTGTCGCCAGGGGTTCTTGAAAAACTGTTTTTT

v_gene: TRBV29-1
j_gene: TRBJ1-1
abundance: -
d_gene: -
CDR3aa: CSLASNTNTEAFF
CDR3nt: TGCAGCTTGGCCAGCAACACGAACACTGAAGCTTTCTTT

v_gene: TRBV3-1
j_gene: TRBJ1-1
abundance: -
d_gene: TRBD1
CDR3aa: CASSPAQGAQTEAFF
CDR3nt: TGTGCCAGCAGTCCGGCACAGGGGGCGCAGACTGAAGCTTTCTTT

v_gene: TRBV10-3
j_gene: TRBJ1-1
abundance: -
d_gene: -
CDR3aa: CAISPGTATDTEAFF
CDR3nt: TGTGCCATCAGCCCCGGGACGGCTACCGACACTGAAGCTTTCTTT

v_gene: TRBV10-3
j_gene: TRBJ2-5
abundance: -
d_gene: -
CDR3aa: CAIRGGTEETQYF
CDR3nt: TGTGCCATCAGAGGGGGGACTGAAGAGACCCAGTACTTC

v_gene: TRBV7-8
j_gene: TRBJ1-1
abundance: few
d_gene: -
CDR3aa: CASSLAHQGSTEAFF
CDR3nt: TGTGCCAGCAGCTTAGCGCACCAGGGTTCCACTGAAGCTTTCTTT

v_gene: TRBV7-9
j_gene: TRBJ2-5
abundance: -
d_gene: TRBD1
CDR3aa: CASSSPGTGSPTQYF
CDR3nt: TGTGCCAGCAGCTCGCCCGGGACAGGGTCTCCGACCCAGTACTTC

v_gene: TRBV10-3
j_gene: TRBJ2-5
abundance: -
d_gene: -
CDR3aa: CAISESASQRPQYF
CDR3nt: TGTGCCATCAGTGAGTCGGCCAGTCAGCGGCCCCAGTACTTC

v_gene: TRBV15
j_gene: TRBJ2-2
abundance: many
d_gene: TRBD2
CDR3aa: CATRSGGSGELFF
CDR3nt: TGTGCCACCAGGAGCGGGGGTAGCGGGGAGCTGTTTTTT

v_gene: TRBV7-2
j_gene: TRBJ2-7
abundance: many
d_gene: -
CDR3aa: CASSFEGTGTYEQYF
CDR3nt: TGTGCCAGCAGCTTCGAAGGGACTGGTACCTACGAGCAGTACTTC

v_gene: TRBV20-1
j_gene: TRBJ1-2
abundance: -
d_gene: -
CDR3aa: CSARDGGGLGYTF
CDR3nt: TGCAGTGCTAGAGATGGGGGGGGGCTCGGCTACACCTTC

v_gene: TRBV11-2
j_gene: TRBJ2-7
abundance: many
d_gene: TRBD2
CDR3aa: CASSLVPAGAYEQYF
CDR3nt: TGTGCCAGCAGCTTAGTCCCAGCGGGAGCCTACGAGCAGTACTTC

v_gene: TRBV29-1
j_gene: TRBJ2-5
abundance: -
d_gene: -
CDR3aa: CSSPLSQETQYF
CDR3nt: TGCAGCTCGCCTTTGTCCCAAGAGACCCAGTACTTC

v_gene: TRBV2
j_gene: TRBJ1-4
abundance: once
d_gene: -
CDR3aa: CASSQDRWGGSREKLFF
CDR3nt: TGTGCCAGCAGCCAAGACCGGTGGGGGGGCTCGAGGGAAAAACTGTTTTTT

v_gene: TRBV15
j_gene: TRBJ2-3
abundance: -
d_gene: TRBD2
CDR3aa: CATSRGLAGLSTDTQYF
CDR3nt: TGTGCCACCAGCAGGGGACTAGCGGGGCTAAGCACAGATACGCAGTATTTT

v_gene: TRBV5-1
j_gene: TRBJ2-2
abundance: -
d_gene: TRBD2
CDR3aa: CASNKLAGNTGELFF
CDR3nt: TGCGCCAGCAATAAACTAGCGGGGAACACCGGGGAGCTGTTTTTT

v_gene: TRBV20-1
j_gene: TRBJ1-2
abundance: many
d_gene: -
CDR3aa: CSARGDGYTF
CDR3nt: TGCAGTGCTAGAGGGGATGGCTACACCTTC

v_gene: TRBV10-3
j_gene: TRBJ1-2
abundance: many
d_gene: -
CDR3aa: CASSPSGRIYGYTF
CDR3nt: TGTGCCAGCAGTCCATCCGGACGGATTTATGGCTACACCTTC

v_gene: TRBV14
j_gene: TRBJ2-6
abundance: many
d_gene: -
CDR3aa: CASSPGKRANVLTF
CDR3nt: TGTGCCAGCAGCCCAGGGAAAAGGGCCAACGTCCTGACTTTC

v_gene: TRBV12-3/TRBV12-4
j_gene: TRBJ2-5
abundance: few
d_gene: -
CDR3aa: CASSLRRTIPETQYF
CDR3nt: TGTGCCAGCAGTTTAAGGCGGACTATACCAGAGACCCAGTACTTC

v_gene: TRBV7-8
j_gene: TRBJ1-6
abundance: -
d_gene: -
CDR3aa: CASSLAPTGSNNSPLHF
CDR3nt: TGTGCCAGCAGCTTAGCTCCGACAGGAAGCAACAATTCACCCCTCCACTTT

v_gene: TRBV20-1
j_gene: TRBJ1-5
abundance: -
d_gene: -
CDR3aa: CSAKRELQGQPQHF
CDR3nt: TGCAGTGCTAAACGTGAATTACAGGGTCAGCCCCAGCATTTT

v_gene: TRBV7-9
j_gene: TRBJ2-7
abundance: many
d_gene: -
CDR3aa: CASSLAEEQYF
CDR3nt: TGTGCCAGCAGCTTAGCAGAAGAGCAGTACTTC

v_gene: TRBV29-1
j_gene: TRBJ1-1
abundance: many
d_gene: TRBD1
CDR3aa: CSVRDRGRTEAFF
CDR3nt: TGCAGCGTACGGGACAGGGGGCGGACTGAAGCTTTCTTT

v_gene: TRBV2
j_gene: TRBJ2-3
abundance: -
d_gene: TRBD2
CDR3aa: CASGGTSGTRTDTQYF
CDR3nt: TGTGCCAGCGGTGGGACTAGCGGGACCCGCACAGATACGCAGTATTTT

v_gene: TRBV7-9
j_gene: TRBJ1-6
abundance: -
d_gene: TRBD1
CDR3aa: CASSLIAGDSDNSPLHF
CDR3nt: TGTGCCAGCAGCTTAATAGCCGGGGACAGCGATAATTCACCCCTCCACTTT

v_gene: TRBV6-1
j_gene: TRBJ1-1
abundance: few
d_gene: -
CDR3aa: CASRGRANTEAFF
CDR3nt: TGTGCCAGTCGAGGACGGGCGAACACTGAAGCTTTCTTT

v_gene: TRBV5-1
j_gene: TRBJ1-5
abundance: few
d_gene: -
CDR3aa: CASSSEPSQPQHF
CDR3nt: TGCGCCAGCAGCTCAGAGCCAAGTCAGCCCCAGCATTTT

v_gene: TRBV25-1
j_gene: TRBJ1-2
abundance: few
d_gene: TRBD1
CDR3aa: CASSPGQGAQGYTF
CDR3nt: TGTGCCAGCAGCCCGGGACAGGGGGCTCAGGGCTACACCTTC

v_gene: TRBV20-1
j_gene: TRBJ2-7
abundance: few
d_gene: -
CDR3aa: CSAPRAGEQYF
CDR3nt: TGCAGTGCTCCCCGGGCAGGCGAGCAGTACTTC

v_gene: TRBV24-1
j_gene: TRBJ1-5
abundance: -
d_gene: -
CDR3aa: CATSFGQGNQPQHF
CDR3nt: TGTGCCACCAGTTTTGGCCAGGGCAATCAGCCCCAGCATTTT

v_gene: TRBV20-1
j_gene: TRBJ2-7
abundance: few
d_gene: TRBD2
CDR3aa: CSASGRASSYEQYF
CDR3nt: TGCAGTGCTAGCGGGAGGGCTTCCTCCTACGAGCAGTACTTC

v_gene: TRBV4-1
j_gene: TRBJ1-2
abundance: once
d_gene: -
CDR3aa: CASSTTNREGNYGYTF
CDR3nt: TGCGCCAGCAGTACTACCAACAGGGAGGGAAACTATGGCTACACCTTC

v_gene: TRBV11-2
j_gene: TRBJ2-7
abundance: few
d_gene: TRBD2
CDR3aa: CASSLAGGADEQYF
CDR3nt: TGTGCCAGCAGCTTGGCGGGGGGGGCGGACGAGCAGTACTTC

v_gene: TRBV11-2
j_gene: TRBJ1-5
abundance: few
d_gene: TRBD1
CDR3aa: CASSLAPLGTGREYRPQHF
CDR3nt: TGTGCCAGCAGCTTAGCCCCCCTGGGGACAGGGAGGGAATACCGGCCCCAGCATTTT